A single T cell receptor (beta chain) is shown here with its context. When the RNA was reverse transcribed, random hexamers were used with an input of 0.5 to 1 ug. Amplification of TCR beta CDR3 by immunoSEQ multiplex PCR spanned 54 Vbeta and 13 Jbeta. TCRdb analysed the immunoSEQ multiplex PCR reads with MiXCR anew, one entry per CDR3 protein. The sample carries over 200,000 distinct CDR3 sequences, approximately 95% recorded once. This specimen comes from a study of CD8 T cells in Susac syndrome. This CDR3 region has 13 residues. Trimming left V 5 bases short and J 7 bases short, with 14 bases between. CDR1 SGHTA and CDR2 FQGTGA come from the germline V gene.

The chain combines TRBV7-3 with TRBJ2-5, with D possibly TRBD2 on 5 matching bases. The receptor comes from a human donor with multiple sclerosis. Sequencing was performed on CD4+ T cells from PBMCs. As DNA, the CDR3 is TGTGCCAGCAGCCCCGGACTTTACGGGACCCAGTACTTC. It translates to CASSPGLYGTQYF.